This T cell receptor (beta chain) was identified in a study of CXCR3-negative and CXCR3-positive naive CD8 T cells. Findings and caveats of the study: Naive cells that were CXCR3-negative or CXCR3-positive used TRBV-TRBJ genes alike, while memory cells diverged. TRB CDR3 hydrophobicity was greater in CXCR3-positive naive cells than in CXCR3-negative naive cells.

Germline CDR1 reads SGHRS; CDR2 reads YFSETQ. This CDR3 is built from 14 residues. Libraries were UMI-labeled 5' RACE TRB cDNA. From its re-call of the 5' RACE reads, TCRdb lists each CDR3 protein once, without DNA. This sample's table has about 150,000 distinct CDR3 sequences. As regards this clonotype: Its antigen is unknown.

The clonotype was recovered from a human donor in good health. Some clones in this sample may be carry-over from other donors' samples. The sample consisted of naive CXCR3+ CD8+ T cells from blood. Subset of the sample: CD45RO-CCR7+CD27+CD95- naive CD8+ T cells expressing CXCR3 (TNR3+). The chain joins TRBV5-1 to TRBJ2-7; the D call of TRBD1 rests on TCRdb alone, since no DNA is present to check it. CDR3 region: CASSLAGDTYEQYF. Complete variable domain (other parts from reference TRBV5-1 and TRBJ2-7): KAGVTQTPRYLIKTRGQQVTLSCSPISGHRSVSWYQQTPGQGLQFLFEYFSETQRNKGNFPGRFSGRQFSNSRSEMNVSTLELGDSALYLCASSLAGDTYEQYFGPGTRLTVT.